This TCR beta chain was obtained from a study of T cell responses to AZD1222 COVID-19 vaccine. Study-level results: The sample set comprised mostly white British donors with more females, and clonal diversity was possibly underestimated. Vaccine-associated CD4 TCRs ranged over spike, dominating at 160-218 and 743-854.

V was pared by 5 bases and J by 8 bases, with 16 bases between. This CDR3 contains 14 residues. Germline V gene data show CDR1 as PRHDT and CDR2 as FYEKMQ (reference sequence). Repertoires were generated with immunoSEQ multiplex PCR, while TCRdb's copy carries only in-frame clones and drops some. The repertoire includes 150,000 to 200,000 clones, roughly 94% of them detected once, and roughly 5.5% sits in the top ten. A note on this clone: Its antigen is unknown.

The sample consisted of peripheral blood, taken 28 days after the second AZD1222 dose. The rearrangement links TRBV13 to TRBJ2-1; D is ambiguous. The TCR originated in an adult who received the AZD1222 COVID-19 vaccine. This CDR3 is CASSRGMAVDEQFF. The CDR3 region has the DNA TGTGCCAGCAGCCGAGGAATGGCGGTAGATGAGCAGTTCTTC.